This T cell receptor beta chain originates from a study of vaccination effects on CD4 cells after COVID-19. Across the whole study: Each participant received a vaccine that was either BNT162b2 or mRNA-1273, given as two doses.

Concerning this clone: What it binds is not known.

TCRdb's copy holds only in-frame clones and misses some; the assay was immunoSEQ multiplex PCR. There are 55,000 to 65,000 clones in the sample; approximately 80% occur only once, and less than 3% lies in the top ten. Antigen-specific CD4+ T cells were expanded with viral peptide pools in the ViraFEST assay before sequencing. Culture lasted approximately 10 days before CD4+ T cell isolation. Vaccine recipients had no previous SARS-CoV-2 infection; their nucleocapsid antibodies were negative. CDR3 length equals 13 residues. Trimming stripped 2 bases from V and 4 bases from J, with 8 bases between. Germline V gene sequence: CDR1 MNHNS, CDR2 SASEGT.

Sequenced material: CD4+ T cells from PBMCs cultured with HCoV-229E spike peptides, taken before COVID-19 vaccination. The sequence derives from a human donor who received a COVID-19 vaccine. The rearrangement uses TRBV6-1 and TRBJ1-1, with D possibly matching TRBD1 (5 bases). The CDR3 region is CASSERQGTEAFF. The CDR3, as DNA: TGTGCCAGCAGTGAAAGGCAGGGCACTGAAGCTTTCTTT.